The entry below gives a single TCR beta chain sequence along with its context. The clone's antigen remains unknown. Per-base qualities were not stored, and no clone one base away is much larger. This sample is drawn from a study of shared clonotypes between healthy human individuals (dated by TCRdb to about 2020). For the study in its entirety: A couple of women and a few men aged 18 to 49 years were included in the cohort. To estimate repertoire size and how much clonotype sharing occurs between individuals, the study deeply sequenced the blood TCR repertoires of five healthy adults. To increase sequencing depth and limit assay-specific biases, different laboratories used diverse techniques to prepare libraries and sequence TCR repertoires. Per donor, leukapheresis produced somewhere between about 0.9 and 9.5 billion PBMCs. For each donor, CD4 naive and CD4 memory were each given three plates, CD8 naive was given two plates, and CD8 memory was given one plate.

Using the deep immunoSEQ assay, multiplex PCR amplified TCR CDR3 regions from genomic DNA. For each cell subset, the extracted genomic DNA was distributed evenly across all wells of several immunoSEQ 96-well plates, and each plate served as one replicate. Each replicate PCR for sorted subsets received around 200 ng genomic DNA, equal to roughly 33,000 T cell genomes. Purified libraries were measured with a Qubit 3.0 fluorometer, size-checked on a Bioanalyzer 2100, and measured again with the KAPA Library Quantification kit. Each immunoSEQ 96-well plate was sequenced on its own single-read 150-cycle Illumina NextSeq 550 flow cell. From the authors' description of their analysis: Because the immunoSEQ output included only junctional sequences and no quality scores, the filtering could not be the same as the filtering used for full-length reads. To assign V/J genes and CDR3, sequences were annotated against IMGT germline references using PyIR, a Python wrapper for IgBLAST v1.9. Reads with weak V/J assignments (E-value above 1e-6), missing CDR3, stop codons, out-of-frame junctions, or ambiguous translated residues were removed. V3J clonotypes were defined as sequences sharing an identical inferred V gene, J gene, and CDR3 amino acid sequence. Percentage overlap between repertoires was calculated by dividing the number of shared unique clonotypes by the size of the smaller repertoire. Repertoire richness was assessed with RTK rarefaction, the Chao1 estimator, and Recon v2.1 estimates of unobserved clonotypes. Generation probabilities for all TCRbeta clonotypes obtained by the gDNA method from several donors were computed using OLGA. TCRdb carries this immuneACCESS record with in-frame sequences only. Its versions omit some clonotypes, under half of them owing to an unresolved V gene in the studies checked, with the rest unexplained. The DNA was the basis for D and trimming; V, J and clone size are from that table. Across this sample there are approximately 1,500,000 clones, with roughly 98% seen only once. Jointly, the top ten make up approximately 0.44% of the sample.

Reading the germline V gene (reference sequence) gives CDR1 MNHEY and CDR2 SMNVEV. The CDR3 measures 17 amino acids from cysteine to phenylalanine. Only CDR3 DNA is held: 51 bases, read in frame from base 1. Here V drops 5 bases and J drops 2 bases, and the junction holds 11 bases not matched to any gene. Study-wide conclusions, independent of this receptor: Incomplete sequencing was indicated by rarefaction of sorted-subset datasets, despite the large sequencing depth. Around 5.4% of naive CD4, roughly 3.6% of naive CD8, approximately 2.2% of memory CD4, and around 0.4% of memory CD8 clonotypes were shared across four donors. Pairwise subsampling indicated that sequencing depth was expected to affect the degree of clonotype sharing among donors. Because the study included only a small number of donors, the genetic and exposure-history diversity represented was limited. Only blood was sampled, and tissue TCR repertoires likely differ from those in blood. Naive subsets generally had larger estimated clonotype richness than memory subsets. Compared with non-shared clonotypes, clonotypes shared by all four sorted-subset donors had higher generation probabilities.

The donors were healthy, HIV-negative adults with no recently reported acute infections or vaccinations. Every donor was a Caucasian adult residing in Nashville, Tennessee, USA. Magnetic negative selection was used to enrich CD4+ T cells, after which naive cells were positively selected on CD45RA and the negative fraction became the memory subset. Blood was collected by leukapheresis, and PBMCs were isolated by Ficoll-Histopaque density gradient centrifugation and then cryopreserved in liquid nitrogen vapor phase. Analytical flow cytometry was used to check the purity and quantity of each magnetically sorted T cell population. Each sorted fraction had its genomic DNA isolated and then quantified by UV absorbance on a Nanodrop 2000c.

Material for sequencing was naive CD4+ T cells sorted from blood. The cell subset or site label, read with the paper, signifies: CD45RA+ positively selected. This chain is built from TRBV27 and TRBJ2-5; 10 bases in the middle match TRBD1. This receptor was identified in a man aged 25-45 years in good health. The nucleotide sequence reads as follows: TGTGCCAGCAGTCATTTACGGGGACAGGGGACTCAAGAGACCCAGTACTTC. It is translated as CASSHLRGQGTQETQYF.